Following are 21 T cell receptor beta chains from one sample sequenced in a study of T cell changes during pregnancy in multiple sclerosis. Profiling relied on immunoSEQ multiplex PCR, and the TCRdb table lists in-frame clones only, not all of them. This sample yields under 55,000 clones, of which approximately 92% are seen a single time; under 0.95% belongs to the top ten. The source was CD4+ T cells from peripheral blood mononuclear cells, collected in the third trimester of pregnancy. These receptors all come from a female donor with multiple sclerosis, enrolled in a pregnancy study.

The rearrangement joins TRBV7-2 to TRBJ2-7; possible D gene TRBD2, 5 bases. The CDR3 consists of 14 residues. V lost 2 bases to trimming and J lost 4 bases, with 12 bases between them. Germline V gives CDR1 SGHTA, CDR2 FQGNSA. CDR3 coding DNA: TGTGCCAGCAGCTTATTGGGGTCGGGGTACGAGCAGTACTTC. Residues: CASSLLGSGYEQYF. The variable domain in full, completed from reference TRBV7-2 and TRBJ2-7, reads GAGVSQSPSNKVTEKGKDVELRCDPISGHTALYWYRQSLGQGLEFLIYFQGNSAPDKSGLPSDRFSAERTGGSVSTLTIQRTQQEDSAVYLCASSLLGSGYEQYFGPGTRLTVT.

V and J are TRBV29-1 and TRBJ1-5, with D perhaps TRBD1 (5 bases). This CDR3 region has 14 residues. The V and J ends lost 6 bases and 7 bases respectively, with 19 bases between them. The germline V gene has CDR1 SQVTM and CDR2 ANQGSEA. The CDR3 loop is CSVSFGGLQQPQHF. The CDR3 DNA reads TGCAGCGTGTCGTTCGGGGGTTTACAGCAGCCCCAGCATTTT.

This chain uses TRBV29-1 with TRBJ2-7; D may be TRBD1 (5 bases). Looked up from germline, CDR1 is SQVTM and CDR2 is ANQGSEA. The CDR3 covers 12 residues. V lost 5 bases and J 1 base, leaving 9 bases between the germline ends. CDR3 coding DNA: TGCAGCGTTCAGACAGTTTCCTACGAGCAGTACTTC. The encoded protein is CSVQTVSYEQYF.

This rearrangement joins TRBV4-2 to TRBJ2-6; D possibly corresponds to TRBD1 (6 bases). The CDR3 totals 15 residues. V was cut by 5 bases and J by 0 bases, with 8 bases left in between. Per germline, CDR1 LGHNA and CDR2 YNFKEQ. CDR3 DNA sequence: TGTGCCAGCAGCTTGACAGGCTCTGGGGCCAACGTCCTGACTTTC. Amino acids: CASSLTGSGANVLTF.

This chain uses TRBV5-1 with TRBJ1-6; the D is unclear. V gave up 0 bases and J gave up 8 bases, with 12 bases separating them. The germline CDR1 and CDR2 sequences are SGHRS and YFSETQ. The CDR3 loop spans 15 amino acids. This CDR3 is CASSLDGRDDSPLHF. The CDR3 nucleotides read TGCGCCAGCAGCTTGGACGGTAGAGATGATTCACCCCTCCACTTT.

This chain links TRBV9 with TRBJ2-5; 16 bases agree with TRBD2. The CDR3 loop spans 19 amino acids. CDR1 SGDLS and CDR2 YYNGEE come from the germline V gene. With V trimmed by 0 bases and J by 4 bases, 9 bases remained unmatched. CDR3 nucleotide sequence: TGTGCCAGCAGCGTAGAAGAGGGACTAGCGGGGGGGCCGTTAGAGACCCAGTACTTC. Its translation is CASSVEEGLAGGPLETQYF.

The V call is TRBV6-5, the J call TRBJ2-5, with 8 bases lining up with TRBD1. This CDR3 comprises 13 residues. After removal of 6 bases from V and 6 bases from J, the junction contained 6 bases not matched to a gene. Germline assignment: CDR1 MNHEY and CDR2 SVGAGI. The CDR3 DNA is TGTGCCAGCAGGGACAGGGTTTCGAAGACCCAGTACTTC. Translated: CASRDRVSKTQYF.

The chain's CDR3 is CASSMGRDNSPLHF. In nucleotides, the CDR3 is TGTGCCAGTAGTATGGGGAGGGATAATTCACCCCTCCACTTT. The chain couples TRBV19 to TRBJ1-6; D is unclear. Trimming removed 3 bases at V and 5 bases at J, with 8 bases between. The CDR3 is made up of 14 amino acids. Germline CDR1 and CDR2: LNHDA and SQIVND (reference sequence).

This clone was detected only a few times. This chain links TRBV6-5 with TRBJ2-2; 7 bases match TRBD1. After removal of 5 bases from V and 5 bases from J, the junction contained 8 bases not matched to a gene. The CDR3 covers 15 residues. CDR1 is MNHEY, CDR2 SVGAGI, per germline. The CDR3 DNA sequence: TGTGCCAGCAGTCCTCCTGGCAGGGGGACCGGGGAGCTGTTTTTT. Protein sequence: CASSPPGRGTGELFF.

The J gene is TRBJ1-2, the V gene TRBV5-4; perhaps TRBD1 as D (6 bases). V was trimmed by 7 bases and J by 4 bases, leaving 14 bases between them. CDR3 length: 13 residues. Germline assignment: CDR1 SGHNT and CDR2 YYREEE (reference sequence). The CDR3 DNA sequence: TGTGCCAGCGCAGCTCCGACAGGCTATGGCTACACCTTC. Translation: CASAAPTGYGYTF.

V and J are TRBV18 and TRBJ1-5; 10 bases match TRBD1. The length of the CDR3 is 15 residues. After removal of 4 bases from V and 4 bases from J, the junction contained 4 bases not matched to a gene. Germline CDR1 and CDR2: KGHSH and LQKENI. CDR3 sequence reads: CASSRPGQGNQPQHF. Written as DNA, the CDR3 is TGTGCCAGCTCACGGCCGGGACAGGGGAATCAGCCCCAGCATTTT.

The J gene is TRBJ1-4, the V gene TRBV29-1; D is possibly TRBD1 (5 bases). V gave up 7 bases and J gave up 7 bases, with 13 bases separating them. The CDR3 extends over 12 amino acids. Germline loops: CDR1 SQVTM, CDR2 ANQGSEA. CDR3 loop: CSGLGVGEKLFF. The CDR3 DNA reads as TGCAGCGGATTAGGGGTGGGTGAAAAACTGTTTTTT.

This sequence joins TRBV2 and TRBJ2-5; TRBD1 might be the D (7 bases). Trimming removed 6 bases from V and 1 base from J, with 15 bases in between. CDR1 is SNHLY and CDR2 is FYNNEI in the germline V gene. CDR3 length equals 15 residues. The CDR3 region is CASSRQGGGQETQYF. The DNA of the CDR3 is TGTGCCAGCAGCCGACAGGGAGGAGGCCAAGAGACCCAGTACTTC.

CDR3 in amino acids: CASSPDRAPSSTDTQYF. CDR3 sequence (DNA): TGCGCCAGCAGCCCGGACAGGGCACCTTCAAGCACAGATACGCAGTATTTT. The chain couples TRBV5-1 to TRBJ2-3, with TRBD1 matching over 8 bases. CDR3 length: 17 residues. The germline V gene encodes CDR1 SGHRS and CDR2 YFSETQ. The V and J ends lost 4 bases and 0 bases, in that order; junction bases with no gene match: 10.

About this clone: One junction end does not reproduce the germline sequence, and a read error may be involved. The chain is built from TRBV20-1 and TRBJ2-7; D gene ambiguous. The CDR3 has 11 amino acids. The V gene's germline CDR1 is DFQATT and CDR2 SNEGSKA (reference sequence). The DNA of the CDR3 is TGCAGTGCTAGAGATCTGTACGAGCGGTACTTC. It specifies CSARDLYERYF.

This clone was seen just once. The chain carries TRBV4-3 and TRBJ2-4, with 9 bases that match TRBD1. CDR1 is LGHNA, CDR2 YSLEER, per germline. The CDR3 extends over 18 amino acids. The V segment lost 3 bases and the J segment 7 bases; nucleotides outside the gene matches: 16. The CDR3 bases are TGCGCCAGCAGCCAGCTGGGGGGTGGACAGGGGTTGATGAACATTCAGTACTTC. Its protein is CASSQLGGGQGLMNIQYF.

The chain is built from TRBV4-1 and TRBJ2-1, with 8 bases identical to TRBD1. Unmatched junction bases numbered 9, after V lost 2 bases and J lost 9 bases. Germline CDR1 reads MGHRA; CDR2 reads YSYEKL. This CDR3 comprises 15 residues. The CDR3 nucleotides read TGCGCCAGCAGCCAAACCGGGACAGGACTCAGTGAGCAGTTCTTC. Translating gives CASSQTGTGLSEQFF.

The chain combines TRBV7-2 with TRBJ2-1; the match to TRBD1 covers 8 bases. The trim removed 1 base at V and 13 bases at J, leaving 9 bases unmatched. This CDR3 contains 14 residues. Germline CDR1 SGHTA, CDR2 FQGNSA. This CDR3 is CASSLVGISGGQFF. The CDR3 DNA reads TGTGCCAGCAGCTTAGTTGGGATCTCAGGGGGCCAGTTCTTC. Variable domain in full (rest from reference TRBV7-2 and TRBJ2-1): GAGVSQSPSNKVTEKGKDVELRCDPISGHTALYWYRQSLGQGLEFLIYFQGNSAPDKSGLPSDRFSAERTGGSVSTLTIQRTQQEDSAVYLCASSLVGISGGQFFGPGTRLTVL.

This chain links TRBV5-4 with TRBJ1-1, with D possibly TRBD1 on 6 matching bases. Trimming pared 3 bases from V and 3 bases from J, leaving 18 bases between. The CDR3 is 16 residues long. Germline V gene lookup returns CDR1 SGHNT and CDR2 YYREEE (reference sequence). CDR3 sequence: CASSSSITGWDTEAFF. The CDR3 nucleotides read TGTGCCAGCAGCTCCTCGATTACAGGGTGGGACACTGAAGCTTTCTTT.

This chain links TRBV7-3 with TRBJ1-1; D is undetermined. Germline V lookup: CDR1 SGHTA, CDR2 FQGTGA. The CDR3 loop spans 13 amino acids. V lost 5 bases to trimming and J lost 1 base, with 8 bases between them. CDR3 residues: CASSLTSNTEAFF. CDR3 bases: TGTGCCAGCAGCCTCACATCGAACACTGAAGCTTTCTTT. Based on the CDR3 plus reference TRBV7-3 and TRBJ1-1, the full variable domain is GAGVSQTPSNKVTEKGKYVELRCDPISGHTALYWYRQSLGQGPEFLIYFQGTGAADDSGLPNDRFFAVRPEGSVSTLKIQRTERGDSAVYLCASSLTSNTEAFFGQGTRLTVV.

The chain has TRBV14 and TRBJ1-1, with D uncertain. CDR1 is SGHDN, CDR2 FVKESK, per germline. The CDR3 is 14 residues long. V was clipped by 0 bases and J by 6 bases, with 11 bases between them. The CDR3 sequence: CASSQDPRSPEAFF. The CDR3 DNA follows: TGTGCCAGCAGCCAAGACCCGCGGAGCCCTGAAGCTTTCTTT.